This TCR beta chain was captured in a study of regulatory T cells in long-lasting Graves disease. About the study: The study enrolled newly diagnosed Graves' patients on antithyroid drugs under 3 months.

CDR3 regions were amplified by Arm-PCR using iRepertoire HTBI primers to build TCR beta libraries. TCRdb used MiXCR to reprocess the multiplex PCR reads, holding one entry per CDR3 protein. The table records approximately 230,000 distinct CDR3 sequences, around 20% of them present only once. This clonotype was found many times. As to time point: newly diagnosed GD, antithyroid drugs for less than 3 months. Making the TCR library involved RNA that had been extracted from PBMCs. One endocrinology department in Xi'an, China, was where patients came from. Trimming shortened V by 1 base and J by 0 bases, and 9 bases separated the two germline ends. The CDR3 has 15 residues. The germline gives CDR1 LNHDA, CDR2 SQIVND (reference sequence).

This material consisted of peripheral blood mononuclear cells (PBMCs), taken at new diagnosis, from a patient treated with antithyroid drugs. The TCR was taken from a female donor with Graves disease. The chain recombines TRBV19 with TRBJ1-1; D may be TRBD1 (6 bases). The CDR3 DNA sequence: TGTGCCAGTAGTATAGCGGGGGCTTTGAACACTGAAGCTTTCTTT. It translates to CASSIAGALNTEAFF.